The clone carrying this T cell receptor beta chain was picked up one time. Antigen unknown. Trimming removed 6 bases from V and 1 base from J, with 15 bases in between. This CDR3 contains 15 residues. Germline V gene data show CDR1 as MNHEY and CDR2 as SVGAGI. The entry originates in a study of T cell responses to AZD1222 COVID-19 vaccine. Some clones are missing from TCRdb's copy, which holds only in-frame ones; the method was immunoSEQ multiplex PCR. The sample holds 160,000 or so clones, roughly 91% seen once. Study-wide points: Clonal diversity was possibly underestimated; the donors were predominantly white British and more often female. Just a handful of AZD1222 recipients tested seropositive at baseline.

V gene TRBV6-5 combines with J gene TRBJ1-2, with D possibly TRBD1 on 6 matching bases. The sample in question was peripheral blood, obtained on day 0 of AZD1222 vaccination. The receptor comes from an adult in good health. The CDR3 here is CASREALGHNYGYTF. CDR3 sequence (DNA): TGTGCCAGCAGGGAGGCCCTGGGACATAACTATGGCTACACCTTC.